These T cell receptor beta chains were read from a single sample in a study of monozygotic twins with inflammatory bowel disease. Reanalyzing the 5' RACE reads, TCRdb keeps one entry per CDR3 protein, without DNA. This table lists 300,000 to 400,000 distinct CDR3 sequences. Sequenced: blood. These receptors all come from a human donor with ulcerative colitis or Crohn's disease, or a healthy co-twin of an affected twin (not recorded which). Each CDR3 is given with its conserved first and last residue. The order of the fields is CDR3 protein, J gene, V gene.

CDR3aa: CASSLREGGNQPQHF; j_gene: TRBJ1-5; v_gene: TRBV7-2
CDR3aa: CSVSDGSDEQYF; j_gene: TRBJ2-7; v_gene: TRBV29-1
CDR3aa: CASSLKQTYGYTF; j_gene: TRBJ1-2; v_gene: TRBV7-9
CDR3aa: CRSDRQNTEAFF; j_gene: TRBJ1-1; v_gene: TRBV20-1
CDR3aa: CASSLKQGAWSEQFF; j_gene: TRBJ2-1; v_gene: TRBV7-2
CDR3aa: CASDMSGANTGELFF; j_gene: TRBJ2-2; v_gene: TRBV5-1
CDR3aa: CASSSGPFEQFF; j_gene: TRBJ2-1; v_gene: TRBV9
CDR3aa: CASSAGQGAGQPQHF; j_gene: TRBJ1-5; v_gene: TRBV12-3/TRBV12-4
CDR3aa: CASSTQGGWTGELFF; j_gene: TRBJ2-2; v_gene: TRBV12-3/TRBV12-4
CDR3aa: CATSSETSVYNEQFF; j_gene: TRBJ2-1; v_gene: TRBV15
CDR3aa: CEGVTKNIQYF; j_gene: TRBJ2-4; v_gene: TRBV28
CDR3aa: CASSDPAGVYNEQFF; j_gene: TRBJ2-1; v_gene: TRBV2
CDR3aa: CASSLTGSSYNEQFF; j_gene: TRBJ2-1; v_gene: TRBV19
CDR3aa: CASSPSQGGETQYF; j_gene: TRBJ2-5; v_gene: TRBV9
CDR3aa: CAITSGVGDTQYF; j_gene: TRBJ2-3; v_gene: TRBV10-3
CDR3aa: CATSGGLRQPQHF; j_gene: TRBJ1-5; v_gene: TRBV24-1
CDR3aa: CASSFTSYNEQFF; j_gene: TRBJ2-1; v_gene: TRBV7-6
CDR3aa: CASSRVGSGSSYEQYF; j_gene: TRBJ2-7; v_gene: TRBV9
CDR3aa: CATGRARGGYTF; j_gene: TRBJ1-2; v_gene: TRBV4-1
CDR3aa: CAGATGPNSPLHF; j_gene: TRBJ1-6; v_gene: TRBV7-9
CDR3aa: CASSLTGSLGNSPLHF; j_gene: TRBJ1-6; v_gene: TRBV27
CDR3aa: CASSPGHYNEQFF; j_gene: TRBJ2-1; v_gene: TRBV10-2
CDR3aa: CASSPDRGGWNTEAFF; j_gene: TRBJ1-1; v_gene: TRBV5-1
CDR3aa: CASSSRTGLDSPLHF; j_gene: TRBJ1-6; v_gene: TRBV28
CDR3aa: CASRKLAGVADNEQFF; j_gene: TRBJ2-1; v_gene: TRBV12-3/TRBV12-4
CDR3aa: CASTIGSPGELFF; j_gene: TRBJ2-2; v_gene: TRBV5-1
CDR3aa: CSASRYRQSTEAFF; j_gene: TRBJ1-1; v_gene: TRBV20-1
CDR3aa: CASSPATHSGTEAFF; j_gene: TRBJ1-1; v_gene: TRBV14
CDR3aa: CASSPTATGPYEQYF; j_gene: TRBJ2-7; v_gene: TRBV5-4
CDR3aa: CASSAAHLETQYF; j_gene: TRBJ2-5; v_gene: TRBV7-2
CDR3aa: CAWSVQVREREWNEQFF; j_gene: TRBJ2-1; v_gene: TRBV30
CDR3aa: CSVGESYGYTF; j_gene: TRBJ1-2; v_gene: TRBV29-1
CDR3aa: CASSPDRTNQPQHF; j_gene: TRBJ1-5; v_gene: TRBV7-2
CDR3aa: CASSWYVRDRGPGEQYF; j_gene: TRBJ2-7; v_gene: TRBV5-6
CDR3aa: CASSSVRGSGYTF; j_gene: TRBJ1-2; v_gene: TRBV5-4
CDR3aa: CASSLPGKNTEAFF; j_gene: TRBJ1-1; v_gene: TRBV7-9
CDR3aa: CASSLVYRDSYNEQFF; j_gene: TRBJ2-1; v_gene: TRBV5-1
CDR3aa: CASSSGGTYNEQFF; j_gene: TRBJ2-1; v_gene: TRBV5-6
CDR3aa: CSPNGRPNTEAFF; j_gene: TRBJ1-1; v_gene: TRBV29-1
CDR3aa: CASKKWGSEGTNIQYF; j_gene: TRBJ2-4; v_gene: TRBV6-2/TRBV6-3
CDR3aa: CASSPSTGESYEQYF; j_gene: TRBJ2-7; v_gene: TRBV7-9
CDR3aa: CASSPRQGVTYEQYF; j_gene: TRBJ2-7; v_gene: TRBV5-1
CDR3aa: CASSYLWAVGTDTQYF; j_gene: TRBJ2-3; v_gene: TRBV5-1
CDR3aa: CASSQGRGRYYEQYF; j_gene: TRBJ2-7; v_gene: TRBV4-3
CDR3aa: CAISERQVFRTEATDTQYF; j_gene: TRBJ2-3; v_gene: TRBV10-3
CDR3aa: CASTPRGGDSSYNEQFF; j_gene: TRBJ2-1; v_gene: TRBV5-1
CDR3aa: CSALTGNNSPLHF; j_gene: TRBJ1-6; v_gene: TRBV29-1
CDR3aa: CSVEDDTGAAAPYNEQFF; j_gene: TRBJ2-1; v_gene: TRBV29-1
CDR3aa: CASSGLAGGIATQYF; j_gene: TRBJ2-5; v_gene: TRBV7-2
CDR3aa: CASSLLAQETQYF; j_gene: TRBJ2-5; v_gene: TRBV18
CDR3aa: CASGLGLAIQYF; j_gene: TRBJ2-4; v_gene: TRBV7-2
CDR3aa: CATSEGPGTSGGLGEQFF; j_gene: TRBJ2-1; v_gene: TRBV24-1